This TCR beta chain was identified in a study of blood T cell repertoires in COVID-19. Study-wide background: Whether acute or convalescent, the COVID-19 samples came from the United States, Italy and Spain. T cells, B-cell-depleted T cells, or PBMCs supplied cDNA or gDNA.

The CDR3 is made up of 16 amino acids. With 2 bases removed from V and 3 bases from J, the gap between germline ends came to 12 bases. The germline V gene encodes CDR1 SGHTS and CDR2 YDEGEE. The method was immunoSEQ multiplex PCR; TCRdb's version includes in-frame clones alone and lacks a portion of them. This sample has roughly 92,000 clones; 75% to 90% occur once, and the top ten carry 31%. This clone was counted a few times. The chain carries TRBV5-8 and TRBJ1-6; possible D gene TRBD1, 6 bases. The sequenced material came from peripheral blood. The origin of this receptor is a woman of 80 years or more with active or convalescent COVID-19. Here the CDR3 reads CASSLGGAFYNSPLHF. CDR3 nucleotides: TGTGCCAGCAGCTTAGGGGGGGCTTTCTATAATTCACCCCTCCACTTT.